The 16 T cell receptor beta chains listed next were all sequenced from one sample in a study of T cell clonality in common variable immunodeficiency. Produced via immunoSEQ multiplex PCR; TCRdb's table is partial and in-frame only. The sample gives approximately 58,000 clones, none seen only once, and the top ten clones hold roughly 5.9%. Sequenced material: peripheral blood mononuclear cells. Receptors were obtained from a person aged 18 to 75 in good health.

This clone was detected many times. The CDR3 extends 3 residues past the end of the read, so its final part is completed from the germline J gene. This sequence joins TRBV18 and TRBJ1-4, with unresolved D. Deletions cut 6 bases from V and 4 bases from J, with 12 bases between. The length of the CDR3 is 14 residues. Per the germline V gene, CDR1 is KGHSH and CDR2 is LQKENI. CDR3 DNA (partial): TGTGCCAGCTCCAGTGCGGCCAATAATGAAAAA. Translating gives CASSSAANNEK. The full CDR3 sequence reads CASSSAANNEKLFF.

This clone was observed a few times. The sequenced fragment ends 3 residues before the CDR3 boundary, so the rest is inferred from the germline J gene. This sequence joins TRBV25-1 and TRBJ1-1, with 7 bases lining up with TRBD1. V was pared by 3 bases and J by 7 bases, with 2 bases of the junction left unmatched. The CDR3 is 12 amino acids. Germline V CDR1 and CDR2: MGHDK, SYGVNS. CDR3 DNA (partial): TGTGCCAGCAGTGAGGGGACAGTTGAA. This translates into CASSEGTVE. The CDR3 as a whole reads CASSEGTVEAFF.

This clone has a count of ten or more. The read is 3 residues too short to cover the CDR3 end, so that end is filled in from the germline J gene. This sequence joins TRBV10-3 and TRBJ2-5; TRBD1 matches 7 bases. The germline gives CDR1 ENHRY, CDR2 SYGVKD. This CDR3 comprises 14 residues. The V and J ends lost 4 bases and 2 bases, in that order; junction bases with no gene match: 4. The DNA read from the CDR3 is TGTGCCATCAGTGGAGGGGGCCCTCAAGAGACC. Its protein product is CAISGGGPQET. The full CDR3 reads CAISGGGPQETQYF.

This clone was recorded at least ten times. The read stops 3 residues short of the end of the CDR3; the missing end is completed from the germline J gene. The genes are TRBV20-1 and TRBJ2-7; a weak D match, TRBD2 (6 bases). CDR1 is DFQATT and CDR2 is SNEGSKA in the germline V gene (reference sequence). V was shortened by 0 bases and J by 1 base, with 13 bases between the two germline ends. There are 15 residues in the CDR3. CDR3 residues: CSARDPSGQSYEQYF. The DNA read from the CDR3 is TGCAGTGCTAGAGACCCCAGCGGGCAGTCCTACGAG.

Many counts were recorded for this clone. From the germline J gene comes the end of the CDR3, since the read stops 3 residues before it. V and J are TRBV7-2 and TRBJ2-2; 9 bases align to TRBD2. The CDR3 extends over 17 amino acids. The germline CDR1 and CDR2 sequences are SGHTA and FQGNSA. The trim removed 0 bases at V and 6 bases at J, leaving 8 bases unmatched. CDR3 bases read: TGTGCCAGCAGCTTAGCGGGGACTAGCCTTAAGGCCGGGGAG. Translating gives CASSLAGTSLKAGE. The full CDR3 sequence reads CASSLAGTSLKAGELFF.

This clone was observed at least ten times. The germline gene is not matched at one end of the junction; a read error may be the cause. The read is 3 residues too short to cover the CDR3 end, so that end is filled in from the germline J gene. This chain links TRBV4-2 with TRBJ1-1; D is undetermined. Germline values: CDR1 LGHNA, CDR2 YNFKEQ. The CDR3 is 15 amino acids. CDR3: CASSQQTNLNTEAFF. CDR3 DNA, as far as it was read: TGCGCCAGCAGCCAACAGACAAATTTGAACACTGAA.

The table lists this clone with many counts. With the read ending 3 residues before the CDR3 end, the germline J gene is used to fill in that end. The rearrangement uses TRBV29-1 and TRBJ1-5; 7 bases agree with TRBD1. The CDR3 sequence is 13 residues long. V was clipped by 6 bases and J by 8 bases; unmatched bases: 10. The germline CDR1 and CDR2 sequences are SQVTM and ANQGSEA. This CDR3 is CSVRTGDQEPQHF. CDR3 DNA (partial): TGCAGCGTAAGAACAGGGGACCAGGAGCCC.

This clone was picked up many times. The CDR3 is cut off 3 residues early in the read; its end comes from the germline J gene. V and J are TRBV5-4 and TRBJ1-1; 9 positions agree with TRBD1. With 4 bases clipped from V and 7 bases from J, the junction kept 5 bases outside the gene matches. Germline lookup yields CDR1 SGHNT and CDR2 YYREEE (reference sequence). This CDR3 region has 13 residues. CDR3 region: CASSQTGGIEAFF. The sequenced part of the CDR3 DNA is TGTGCCAGCAGCCAGACAGGGGGAATTGAA.

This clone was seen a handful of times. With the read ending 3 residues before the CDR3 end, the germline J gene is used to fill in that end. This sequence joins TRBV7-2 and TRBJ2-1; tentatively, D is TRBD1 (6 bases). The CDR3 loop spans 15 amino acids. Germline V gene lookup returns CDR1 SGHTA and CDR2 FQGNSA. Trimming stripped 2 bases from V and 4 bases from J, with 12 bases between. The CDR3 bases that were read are TGTGCCAGCAGCTTAACCGGGACAAATTACAATGAG. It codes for CASSLTGTNYNE. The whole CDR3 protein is CASSLTGTNYNEQFF.

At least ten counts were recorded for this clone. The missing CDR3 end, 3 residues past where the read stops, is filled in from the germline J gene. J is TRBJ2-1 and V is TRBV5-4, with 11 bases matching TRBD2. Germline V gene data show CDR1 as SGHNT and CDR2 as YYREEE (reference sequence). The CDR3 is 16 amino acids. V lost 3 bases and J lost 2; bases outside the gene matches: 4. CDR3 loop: CASSSSTSGAYNEQFF. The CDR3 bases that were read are TGTGCCAGCAGCTCCTCGACTAGCGGGGCCTACAATGAG.

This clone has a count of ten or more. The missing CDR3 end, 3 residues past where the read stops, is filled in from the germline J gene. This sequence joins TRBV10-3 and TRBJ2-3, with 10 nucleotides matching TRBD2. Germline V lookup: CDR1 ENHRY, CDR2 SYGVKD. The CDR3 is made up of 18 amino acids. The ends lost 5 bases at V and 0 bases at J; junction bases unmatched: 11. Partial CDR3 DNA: TGTGCCATCAGTCTAGGTCTCACTAGCGGGGCTAGCACAGATACG. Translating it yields CAISLGLTSGASTDT. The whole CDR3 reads CAISLGLTSGASTDTQYF.

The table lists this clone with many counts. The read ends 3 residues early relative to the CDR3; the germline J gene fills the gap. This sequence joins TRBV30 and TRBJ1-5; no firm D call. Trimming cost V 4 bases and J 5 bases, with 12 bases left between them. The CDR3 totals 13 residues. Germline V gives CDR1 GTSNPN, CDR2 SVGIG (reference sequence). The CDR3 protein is CAWKPPNDQPQHF. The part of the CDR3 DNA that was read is TGTGCCTGGAAGCCCCCAAACGATCAGCCC.

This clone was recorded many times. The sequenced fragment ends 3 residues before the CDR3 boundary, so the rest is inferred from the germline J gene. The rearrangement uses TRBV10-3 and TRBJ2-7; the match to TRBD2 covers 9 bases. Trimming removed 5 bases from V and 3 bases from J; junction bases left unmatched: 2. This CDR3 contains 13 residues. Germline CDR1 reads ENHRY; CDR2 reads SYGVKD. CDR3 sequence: CAISRTSDYEQYF. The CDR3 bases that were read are TGTGCCATCAGTAGGACTAGCGACTACGAG.

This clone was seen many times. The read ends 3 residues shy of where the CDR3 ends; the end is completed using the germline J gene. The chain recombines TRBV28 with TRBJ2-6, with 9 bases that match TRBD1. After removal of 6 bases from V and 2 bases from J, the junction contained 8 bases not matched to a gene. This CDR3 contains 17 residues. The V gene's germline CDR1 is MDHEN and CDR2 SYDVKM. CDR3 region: CASSVPGQGTGANVLTF. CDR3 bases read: TGTGCCAGCAGCGTCCCGGGACAGGGCACTGGGGCCAACGTC.

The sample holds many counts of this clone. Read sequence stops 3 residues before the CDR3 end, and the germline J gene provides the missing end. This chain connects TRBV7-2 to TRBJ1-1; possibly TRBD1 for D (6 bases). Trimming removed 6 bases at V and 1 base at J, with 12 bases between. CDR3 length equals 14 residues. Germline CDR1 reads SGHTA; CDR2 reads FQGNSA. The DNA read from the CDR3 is TGTGCCAGCAGGGCAGCAGGGGCGAACACTGAA. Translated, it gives CASRAAGANTE. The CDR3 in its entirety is CASRAAGANTEAFF.

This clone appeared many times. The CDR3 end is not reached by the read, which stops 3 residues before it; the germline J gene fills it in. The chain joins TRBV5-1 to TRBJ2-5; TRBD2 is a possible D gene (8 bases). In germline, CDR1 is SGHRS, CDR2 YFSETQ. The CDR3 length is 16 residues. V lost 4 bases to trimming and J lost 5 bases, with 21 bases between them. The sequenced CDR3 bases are TGCGCCAGCAGCCCAGGGGGAGCGGGAGTGGAGGAGACC. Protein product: CASSPGGAGVEET. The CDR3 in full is CASSPGGAGVEETQYF. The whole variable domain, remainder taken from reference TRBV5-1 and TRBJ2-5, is KAGVTQTPRYLIKTRGQQVTLSCSPISGHRSVSWYQQTPGQGLQFLFEYFSETQRNKGNFPGRFSGRQFSNSRSEMNVSTLELGDSALYLCASSPGGAGVEETQYFGPGTRLLVL.